This T cell receptor (beta chain) was captured in a study of blood T cell repertoires in COVID-19. Background on the study: The origin of the acute and convalescent COVID-19 samples was the United States, Italy and Spain. From T cells, B-cell-depleted T cells, or PBMCs came the material, which was cDNA or gDNA.

This clone was found once. The V gene's germline CDR1 is SGHTA and CDR2 FQGNSA. The CDR3 is 15 residues long. Losses at the gene ends were 3 bases for V and 4 bases for J; bases not matched to a gene: 6. Clones were read by immunoSEQ multiplex PCR, and TCRdb kept only the in-frame ones, dropping some. The data contain roughly 40,000 clones, approximately 86% of them singletons. The clonotype originates from a human donor in a cohort sampled during active COVID-19. Sequencing was performed on peripheral blood. The rearrangement joins TRBV7-2 to TRBJ1-2, with 9 positions matching TRBD1. The CDR3 nucleotides read TGTGCCAGCAGCTTCTCCCGGGACAGGGCCTATGGCTACACCTTC. Encoded protein: CASSFSRDRAYGYTF.